This TCR delta chain was sequenced in a study of Vδ1+ human thymocytes. Points from the study as a whole: Thymic TRG and TRD repertoires appeared highly polyclonal. Unexpected Vdelta2 sequences could cause misinterpretation of bulk repertoire data. Around 20% of thymic delta-chain sequences were Vdelta2, with few Vdelta3, unlike blood Vdelta1+ controls.

Thymocytes were sorted as CD3+ TCRVdelta1+ TCRVdelta2- after alphabeta T cell depletion. Remarks on this clone: The antigen is not known.

CDR1 is TSWWSYY and CDR2 is QGS in the germline V gene. The CDR3 has 14 residues. With 3 bases removed from V and 6 bases from J, the gap between germline ends came to 14 bases. Extracted RNA was reverse transcribed into cDNA. Pooled V-gene forward primers with one constant-region reverse primer generated the CDR3 amplicons by multiplex PCR. TCRdb reprocessed the multiplex PCR reads through CATT. Here the sample spans under 80,000 delta-chain clones, around 35% being singletons. Sequencing used Vdelta1+ gamma-delta thymocytes from the thymus. Subset meaning: FACS-sorted CD3+ TCRalphabeta- TCRVdelta1+ TCRVdelta2- thymocytes. The receptor's source is a boy in the first two years of life who had congenital heart surgery. The chain uses TRDV1 and TRDJ1; a weak D match, TRDD3 (6 bases). CDR3 protein: CALGEEWGVYKLIF. CDR3 nucleotide sequence: TGTGCTCTTGGGGAGGAGTGGGGGGTCTATAAACTCATCTTT.